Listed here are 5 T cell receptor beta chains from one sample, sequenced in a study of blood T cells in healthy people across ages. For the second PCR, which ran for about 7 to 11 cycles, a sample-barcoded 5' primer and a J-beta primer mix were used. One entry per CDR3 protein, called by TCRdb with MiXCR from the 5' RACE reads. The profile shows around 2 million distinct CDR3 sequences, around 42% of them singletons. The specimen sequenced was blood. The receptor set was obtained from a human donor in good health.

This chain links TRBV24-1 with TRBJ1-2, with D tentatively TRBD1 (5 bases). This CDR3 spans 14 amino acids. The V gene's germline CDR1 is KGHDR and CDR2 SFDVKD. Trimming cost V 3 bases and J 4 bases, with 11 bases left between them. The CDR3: CATSDPGRSYGYTF. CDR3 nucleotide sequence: TGTGCCACCAGTGATCCGGGACGAAGCTATGGCTACACCTTC.

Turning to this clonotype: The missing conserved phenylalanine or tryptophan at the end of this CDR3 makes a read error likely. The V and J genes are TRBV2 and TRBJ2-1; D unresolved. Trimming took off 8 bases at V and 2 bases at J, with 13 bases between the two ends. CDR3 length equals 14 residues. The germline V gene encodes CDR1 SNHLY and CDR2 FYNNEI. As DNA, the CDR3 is TGTGCCAGCGTCGACACCTACACCTACAATGAGCAGTTCCTC. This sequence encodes CASVDTYTYNEQFL.

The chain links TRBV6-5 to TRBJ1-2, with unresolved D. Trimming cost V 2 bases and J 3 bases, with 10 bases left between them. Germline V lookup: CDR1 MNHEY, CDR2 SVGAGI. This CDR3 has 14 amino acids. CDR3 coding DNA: TGTGCCAGCAGTTACCGGGGTTTTGACTATGGCTACACCTTC. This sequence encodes CASSYRGFDYGYTF.

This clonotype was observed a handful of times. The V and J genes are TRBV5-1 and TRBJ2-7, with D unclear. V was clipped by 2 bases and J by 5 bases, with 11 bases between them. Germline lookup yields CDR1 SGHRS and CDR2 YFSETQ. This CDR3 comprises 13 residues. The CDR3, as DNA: TGCGCCAGCAGCTTAGGGTTATCCCACGAGCAGTACTTC. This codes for CASSLGLSHEQYF.

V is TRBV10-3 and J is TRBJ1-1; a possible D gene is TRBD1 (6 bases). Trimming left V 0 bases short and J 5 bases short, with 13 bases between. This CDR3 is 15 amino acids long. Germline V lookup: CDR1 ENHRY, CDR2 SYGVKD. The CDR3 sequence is CAISESAGGGTEAFF. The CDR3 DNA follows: TGTGCCATCAGTGAGTCGGCCGGGGGCGGAACTGAAGCTTTCTTT.